The T cell receptor beta chain described here comes from a study of blood T cell repertoires in COVID-19. As for the study in general: Spain, Italy and the United States supplied samples that represented acute and convalescent COVID-19.

The CDR3 extends over 18 amino acids. Germline V gene data show CDR1 as SGHDT and CDR2 as YYEEEE. Unmatched junction bases numbered 11, after V lost 2 bases and J lost 9 bases. Profiling relied on immunoSEQ multiplex PCR, and the TCRdb table lists in-frame clones only, not all of them. The table lists 200,000 or so clones, roughly four fifths of them singletons. This TCR was recovered from a woman in her 70s with active or convalescent COVID-19. Specimen: peripheral blood. V gene TRBV5-6 combines with J gene TRBJ2-1, with 16 bases lining up with TRBD2. CDR3 coding DNA: TGTGCCAGCAGCTTCCCCGTCGGGACTAGCGGGAGGGTGGCTGAGCAGTTCTTC. This translates into CASSFPVGTSGRVAEQFF.